This TCR beta chain stems from a study of T cell responses to AZD1222 COVID-19 vaccine. Between the trimmed V and J ends, which lost 9 bases and 6 bases, there was a span of 10 bases. CDR1 is SGHNT and CDR2 is YYREEE in the germline V gene (reference sequence). The CDR3 is 12 residues long. Measured with immunoSEQ multiplex PCR; TCRdb has only the in-frame clones, and not every one. The sample records some 200,000 clones, less than 95% being singletons. The chain combines TRBV5-4 with TRBJ1-6, with D unclear. Here the sequenced sample was peripheral blood, taken 28 days after the second dose of the MenACWY control vaccine. The clonotype originates from an adult who received the MenACWY meningococcal vaccine as a control. DNA of the CDR3: TGTGCCACCAATAAACTTAATTCACCCCTCCACTTT. Translation: CATNKLNSPLHF.